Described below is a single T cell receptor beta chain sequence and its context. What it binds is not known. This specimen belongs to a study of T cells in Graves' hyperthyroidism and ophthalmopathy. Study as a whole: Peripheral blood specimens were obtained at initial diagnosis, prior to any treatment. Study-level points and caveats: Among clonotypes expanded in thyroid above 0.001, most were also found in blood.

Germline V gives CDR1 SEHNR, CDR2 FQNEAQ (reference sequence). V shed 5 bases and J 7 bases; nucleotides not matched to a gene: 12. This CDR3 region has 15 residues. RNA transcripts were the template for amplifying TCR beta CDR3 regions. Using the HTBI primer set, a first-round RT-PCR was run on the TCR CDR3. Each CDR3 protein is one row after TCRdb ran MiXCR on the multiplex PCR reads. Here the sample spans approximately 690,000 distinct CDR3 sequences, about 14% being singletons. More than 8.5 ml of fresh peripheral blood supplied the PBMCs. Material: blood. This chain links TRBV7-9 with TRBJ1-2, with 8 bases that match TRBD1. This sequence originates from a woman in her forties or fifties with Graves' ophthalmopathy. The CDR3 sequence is CASSPRGQDSGGYTF. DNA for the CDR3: TGTGCCAGCAGCCCCAGGGGACAGGACAGTGGTGGCTACACCTTC.